The T cell receptor (beta chain) under discussion was sequenced for a study of vaccination effects on CD4 cells after COVID-19. Background on the study: The second dose preceded post-vaccine samples by a median of 72 days.

Having been cultured for under twelve days, the cells underwent CD4+ T cell isolation. Subjects were given two BNT162b2 or mRNA-1273 vaccine doses. People in the vaccine group had not been infected with SARS-CoV-2 before, and their nucleocapsid antibodies were negative. Half-medium changes using IL-2 medium occurred on days 3 and 7. Profiling relied on immunoSEQ multiplex PCR, and the TCRdb table lists in-frame clones only, not all of them. The sample lists tens of thousands of clones, roughly 74% occurring once. The CDR3 covers 13 residues. V lost 0 bases, J lost 4 bases, and 7 bases lay in between. Germline V gives CDR1 SGHNT, CDR2 YYREEE (reference sequence). Notes on this clone: Its cognate antigen is unknown.

The chain uses TRBV5-4 and TRBJ1-2, with D possibly TRBD1 on 5 matching bases. The receptor was isolated from a human donor who received a COVID-19 vaccine. Sample: CD4+ T cells from PBMCs cultured without peptide, taken after COVID-19 vaccination. CDR3 region: CASSLEGPYGYTF. CDR3 sequence (DNA): TGTGCCAGCAGCTTGGAGGGGCCCTATGGCTACACCTTC.